Sequencing of this T cell receptor beta chain was carried out in a study of tumor T cells in aggressive B-cell lymphoma. The protocol was immunoSEQ multiplex PCR, while the TCRdb copy is restricted to in-frame clones and leaves out a portion. The sample lists around 4,500 clones; approximately 90% were seen once. Specimen: tumor tissue. The source of this sequence is an adult with diffuse large B cell lymphoma.

DNA of the CDR3: TGTGCCAGCAGCGTAGAAGTGGTGCCGAGCACTGAAGCTTTCTTT. It is translated as CASSVEVVPSTEAFF. This rearrangement joins TRBV9 to TRBJ1-1, with D uncertain. Germline assignment: CDR1 SGDLS and CDR2 YYNGEE. The V end was cut by 0 bases, the J end by 4 bases, with 13 bases between. The CDR3 is made up of 15 amino acids.